The 13 T cell receptor beta chains below were found in one sample sequenced in a study of response to subunit inactivated influenza vaccine. TCRdb re-derived calls from the RT-PCR reads in MiXCR, one entry per CDR3 protein. The sample holds roughly 760,000 distinct CDR3 sequences, less than 25% seen once. Sequenced material: PBMCs from blood, taken roughly 5 days after vaccination. The receptors here all came from a man in his fifties who received an inactivated influenza vaccine.

The chain links TRBV12-3 or TRBV12-4 to TRBJ2-7, with D possibly TRBD1 on 6 matching bases. The V end lost 8 bases, the J end lost 1 base, and 15 bases lay between the germline ends. The CDR3 runs 14 residues. CDR3 sequence (DNA): TGTGCCAGCTGCTTAGGGGGACCATCCTACGAGCAGTACTTC. Its translation: CASCLGGPSYEQYF.

The genes are TRBV4-3 and TRBJ2-3, with 9 bases aligning to TRBD2. The CDR3 runs to 15 residues. V lost 7 bases and J lost 5; bases outside the gene matches: 10. Germline V lookup: CDR1 LGHNA, CDR2 YSLEER. Here the CDR3 reads CASTSKKLAGDTQYF. In DNA, the CDR3 is TGCGCCAGCACCTCCAAGAAACTAGCGGGAGATACGCAGTATTTT.

The genes are TRBV20-1 and TRBJ2-7, with D perhaps TRBD2 (7 bases). The CDR3 totals 14 residues. Germline values: CDR1 DFQATT, CDR2 SNEGSKA (reference sequence). The CDR3 protein is CRAHGGAGSGEQYF. DNA of the CDR3: TGCAGGGCCCATGGGGGGGCAGGTTCGGGCGAGCAGTACTTC.

The chain has TRBV12-3 or TRBV12-4 and TRBJ2-1; 9 positions agree with TRBD2. This CDR3 is built from 20 residues. The ends lost 3 bases at V and 4 bases at J; junction bases unmatched: 19. In nucleotides, the CDR3 is TGTGCCAGCAGTTTGGCGCGACGGGACGCGGGGGGGTTCCCTTACAATGAGCAGTTCTTC. Its protein product is CASSLARRDAGGFPYNEQFF.

This chain uses TRBV10-2 with TRBJ2-3; 9 bases line up with TRBD2. The ends lost 3 bases at V and 0 bases at J; junction bases unmatched: 1. CDR3 length: 15 residues. CDR1 is WSHSY, CDR2 SAAADI, per germline. The DNA for the CDR3 is TGCGCCAGCAGTGACCTAGCGGGGAGCACAGATACGCAGTATTTT. This sequence encodes CASSDLAGSTDTQYF.

This clonotype came up a few times. V and J are TRBV10-2 and TRBJ2-2; the match to TRBD2 covers 8 bases. V shed 3 bases, J shed 4 bases, and the junction held 4 bases outside the gene matches. CDR1 and CDR2 from the germline V gene are WSHSY and SAAADI. The CDR3 consists of 15 residues. Here the CDR3 DNA reads TGCGCCAGCAGTGACAGGGCGGGAGGCACCGGGGAGCTGTTTTTT. It yields the protein CASSDRAGGTGELFF.

The V and J genes are TRBV30 and TRBJ1-4, with D maybe TRBD1 (5 bases). Germline CDR1 reads GTSNPN; CDR2 reads SVGIG (reference sequence). There are 12 residues in the CDR3. V was shortened by 2 bases and J by 8 bases, with 9 bases between the two germline ends. CDR3 sequence (DNA): TGTGCCTGGAGTTCTCAGGGAGAAAAACTGTTTTTT. Residues: CAWSSQGEKLFF.

CDR3 coding DNA: TGTGCCAGCTCACCAACCGGCGGGTTGAACACTGAAGCTTTCTTT. Its protein product is CASSPTGGLNTEAFF. V usage is TRBV18 and J usage is TRBJ1-1; D not resolved. Trimming shortened V by 2 bases and J by 0 bases, and 10 bases separated the two germline ends. From germline, CDR1 is KGHSH and CDR2 LQKENI. This CDR3 has 15 residues.

J is TRBJ2-5 and V is TRBV3-1; D not certain. From germline, CDR1 is LGHDT and CDR2 YNNKEL (reference sequence). Trimming took off 3 bases at V and 6 bases at J, with 11 bases between the two ends. The CDR3 is 13 residues long. The CDR3 DNA reads TGTGCCAGCAGCCACGCAGGCTCCAAGACCCAGTACTTC. Amino acids: CASSHAGSKTQYF.

The chain recombines TRBV25-1 with TRBJ2-7; no clear D. Trimming stripped 10 bases from V and 7 bases from J, with 11 bases between. The length of the CDR3 is 10 residues. Looked up from germline, CDR1 is MGHDK and CDR2 is SYGVNS. The CDR3: CATSLGEQYF. DNA of the CDR3: TGTGCCACCTCCTTGGGGGAGCAGTACTTC.

This chain joins TRBV11-2 and TRBJ2-7; tentatively, D is TRBD2 (6 bases). Germline values: CDR1 SGHAT, CDR2 FQNNGV. Trimming shortened V by 5 bases and J by 6 bases, and 11 bases separated the two germline ends. This CDR3 has 12 amino acids. This CDR3 reads CASSAGRLEQYF. The CDR3 nucleotides read TGTGCCAGCAGCGCGGGACGGCTCGAGCAGTACTTC.

The chain carries TRBV7-2 and TRBJ2-2; D unresolved. The CDR3 is 16 residues long. CDR1 and CDR2 (germline): SGHTA, FQGNSA. V lost 2 bases and J lost 4, with 14 bases in between. Here the CDR3 reads CASSLLSRPSTGELFF. The CDR3 nucleotides read TGTGCCAGCAGCTTACTCAGTAGACCCTCCACCGGGGAGCTGTTTTTT.

This clonotype was detected a few times. V gene TRBV24-1 combines with J gene TRBJ1-5; no clear D. Looked up from germline, CDR1 is KGHDR and CDR2 is SFDVKD. Trimming pared 4 bases from V and 2 bases from J, leaving 17 bases between. The CDR3 length is 17 residues. CDR3 amino acids: CATSDPRTGGGNQPQHF. CDR3 coding DNA: TGTGCCACCAGTGACCCACGGACGGGTGGGGGCAATCAGCCCCAGCATTTT.